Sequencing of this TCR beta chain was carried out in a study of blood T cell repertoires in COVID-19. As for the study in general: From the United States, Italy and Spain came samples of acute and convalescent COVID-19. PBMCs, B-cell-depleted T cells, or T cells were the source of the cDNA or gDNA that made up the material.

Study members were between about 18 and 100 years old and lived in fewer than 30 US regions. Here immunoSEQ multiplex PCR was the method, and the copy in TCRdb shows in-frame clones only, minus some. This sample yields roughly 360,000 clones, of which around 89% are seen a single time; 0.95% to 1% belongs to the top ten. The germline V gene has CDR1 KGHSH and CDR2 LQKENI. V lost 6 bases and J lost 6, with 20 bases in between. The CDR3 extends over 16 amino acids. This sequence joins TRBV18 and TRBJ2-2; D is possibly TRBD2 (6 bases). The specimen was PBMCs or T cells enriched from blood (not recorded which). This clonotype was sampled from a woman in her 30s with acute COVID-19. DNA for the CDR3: TGTGCCAGCTCCGGGGAGGCTTTCACCCTGTCCGGGGAGCTGTTTTTT. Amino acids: CASSGEAFTLSGELFF.